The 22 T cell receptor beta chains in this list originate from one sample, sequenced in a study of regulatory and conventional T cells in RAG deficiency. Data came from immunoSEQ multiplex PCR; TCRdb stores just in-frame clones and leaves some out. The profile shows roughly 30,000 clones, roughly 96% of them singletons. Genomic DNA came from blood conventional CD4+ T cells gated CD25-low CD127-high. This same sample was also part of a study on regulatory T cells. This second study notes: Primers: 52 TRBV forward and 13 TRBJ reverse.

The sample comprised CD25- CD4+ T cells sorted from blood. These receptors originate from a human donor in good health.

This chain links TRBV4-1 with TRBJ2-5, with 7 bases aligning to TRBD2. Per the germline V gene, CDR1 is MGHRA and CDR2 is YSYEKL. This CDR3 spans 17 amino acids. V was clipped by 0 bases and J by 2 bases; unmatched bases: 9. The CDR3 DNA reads TGCGCCAGCAGCCAAGATGGCGCAGCGGGGTTGCAAGAGACCCAGTACTTC. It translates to CASSQDGAAGLQETQYF.

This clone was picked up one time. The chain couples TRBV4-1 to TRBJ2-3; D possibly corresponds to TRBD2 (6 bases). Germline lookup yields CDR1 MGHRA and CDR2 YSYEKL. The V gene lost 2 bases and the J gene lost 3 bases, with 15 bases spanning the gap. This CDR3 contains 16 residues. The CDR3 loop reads CASSQKGAGITDTQYF. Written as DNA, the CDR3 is TGCGCCAGCAGCCAAAAGGGTGCGGGGATTACAGATACGCAGTATTTT.

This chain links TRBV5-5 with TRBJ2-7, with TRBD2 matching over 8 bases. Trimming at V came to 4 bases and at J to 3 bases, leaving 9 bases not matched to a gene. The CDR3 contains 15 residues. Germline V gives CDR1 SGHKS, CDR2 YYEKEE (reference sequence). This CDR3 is CASSRSGSVGYEQYF. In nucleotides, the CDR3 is TGTGCCAGCAGCCGAAGCGGGAGTGTCGGCTACGAGCAGTACTTC.

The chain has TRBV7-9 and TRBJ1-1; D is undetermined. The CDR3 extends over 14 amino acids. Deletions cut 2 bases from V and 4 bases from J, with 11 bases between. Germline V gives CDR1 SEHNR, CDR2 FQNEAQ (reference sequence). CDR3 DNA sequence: TGTGCCAGCAGCTTAAGGGAGATAGGCACTGAAGCTTTCTTT. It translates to CASSLREIGTEAFF.

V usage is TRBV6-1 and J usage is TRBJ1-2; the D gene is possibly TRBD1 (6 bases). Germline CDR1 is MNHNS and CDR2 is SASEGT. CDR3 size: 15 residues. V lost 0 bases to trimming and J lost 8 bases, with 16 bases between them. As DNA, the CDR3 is TGTGCCAGCAGTGAAGCTGGGCGGGGGGCGCGGGGCTACACCTTC. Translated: CASSEAGRGARGYTF.

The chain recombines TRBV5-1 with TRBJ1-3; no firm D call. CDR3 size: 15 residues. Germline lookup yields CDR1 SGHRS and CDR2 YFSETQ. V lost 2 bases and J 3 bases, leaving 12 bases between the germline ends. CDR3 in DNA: TGCGCCAGCAGCTTTTACGGCGGGAGTGGAAACACCATATATTTT. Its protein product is CASSFYGGSGNTIYF.

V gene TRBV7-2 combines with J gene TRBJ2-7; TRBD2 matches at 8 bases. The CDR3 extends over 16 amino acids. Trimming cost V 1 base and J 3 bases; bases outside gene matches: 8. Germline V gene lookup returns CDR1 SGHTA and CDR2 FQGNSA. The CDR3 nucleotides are TGTGCCAGCAGCTTAGATGGGCGGGAGGCAGGCTACGAGCAGTACTTC. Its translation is CASSLDGREAGYEQYF.

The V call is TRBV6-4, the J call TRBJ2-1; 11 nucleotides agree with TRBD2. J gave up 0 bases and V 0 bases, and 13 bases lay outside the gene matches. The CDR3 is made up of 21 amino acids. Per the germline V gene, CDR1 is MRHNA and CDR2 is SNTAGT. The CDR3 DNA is TGTGCCAGCAGTGACTCGAAAACTAGCGGGGGCCTTACGGGCTCCTACAATGAGCAGTTCTTC. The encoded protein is CASSDSKTSGGLTGSYNEQFF.

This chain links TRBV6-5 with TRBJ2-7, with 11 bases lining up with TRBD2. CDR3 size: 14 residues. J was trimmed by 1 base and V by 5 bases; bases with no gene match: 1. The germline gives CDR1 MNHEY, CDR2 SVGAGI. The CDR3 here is CASSGTSGSYEQYF. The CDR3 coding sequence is TGTGCCAGCAGTGGGACTAGCGGTTCCTACGAGCAGTACTTC.

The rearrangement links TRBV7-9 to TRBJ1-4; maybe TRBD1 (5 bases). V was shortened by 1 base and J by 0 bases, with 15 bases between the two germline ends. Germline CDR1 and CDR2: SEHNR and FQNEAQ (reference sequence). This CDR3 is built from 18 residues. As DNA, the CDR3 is TGTGCCAGCAGCTTAGTAGGGGTACGGGAGACAACTAATGAAAAACTGTTTTTT. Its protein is CASSLVGVRETTNEKLFF.

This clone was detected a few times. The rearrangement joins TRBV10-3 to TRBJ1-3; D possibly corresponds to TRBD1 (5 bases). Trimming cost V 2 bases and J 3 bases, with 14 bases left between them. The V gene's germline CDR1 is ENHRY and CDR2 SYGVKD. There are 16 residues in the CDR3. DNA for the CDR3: TGTGCCATCAGTGAGCCCGCGGGGGGTAGTGGAAACACCATATATTTT. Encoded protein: CAISEPAGGSGNTIYF.

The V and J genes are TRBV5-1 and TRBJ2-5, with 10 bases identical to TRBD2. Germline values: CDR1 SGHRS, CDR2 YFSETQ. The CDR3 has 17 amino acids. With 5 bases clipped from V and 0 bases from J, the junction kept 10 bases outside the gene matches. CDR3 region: CASRSSGRAAYQETQYF. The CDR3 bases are TGCGCCAGCAGGTCCAGCGGGAGGGCAGCCTACCAAGAGACCCAGTACTTC.

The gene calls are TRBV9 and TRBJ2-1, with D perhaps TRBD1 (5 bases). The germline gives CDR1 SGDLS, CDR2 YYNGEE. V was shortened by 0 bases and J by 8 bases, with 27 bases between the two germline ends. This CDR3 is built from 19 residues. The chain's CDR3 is CASSVALGQGEFLRDEQFF. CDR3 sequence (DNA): TGTGCCAGCAGCGTAGCATTGGGTCAGGGTGAGTTTCTTCGAGATGAGCAGTTCTTC.

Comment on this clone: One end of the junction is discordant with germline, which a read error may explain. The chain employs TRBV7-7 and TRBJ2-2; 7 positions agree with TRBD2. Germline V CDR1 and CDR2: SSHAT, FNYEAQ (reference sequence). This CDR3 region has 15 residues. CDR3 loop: CASSRRAGVTGELFF. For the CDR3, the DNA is TGTGCTAGCAGCCGAAGGGCGGGAGTCACCGGGGAGCTGTTTTTT.

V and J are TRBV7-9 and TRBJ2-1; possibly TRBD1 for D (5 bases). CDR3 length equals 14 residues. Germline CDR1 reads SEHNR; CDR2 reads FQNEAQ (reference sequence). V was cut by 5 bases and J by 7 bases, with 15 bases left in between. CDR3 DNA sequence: TGTGCCAGCAGCCCGCATTCTCAGGGAAATGAGCAGTTCTTC. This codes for CASSPHSQGNEQFF.

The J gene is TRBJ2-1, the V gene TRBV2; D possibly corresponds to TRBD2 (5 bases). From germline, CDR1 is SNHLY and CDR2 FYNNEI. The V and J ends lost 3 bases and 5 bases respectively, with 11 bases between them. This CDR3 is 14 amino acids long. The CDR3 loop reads CASSDGVANNEQFF. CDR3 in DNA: TGTGCCAGCAGTGACGGGGTAGCGAACAATGAGCAGTTCTTC.

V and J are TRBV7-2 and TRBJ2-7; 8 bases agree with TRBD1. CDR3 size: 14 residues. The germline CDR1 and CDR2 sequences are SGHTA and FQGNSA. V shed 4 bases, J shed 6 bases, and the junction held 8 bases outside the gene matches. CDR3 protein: CASSSDRDGPEQYF. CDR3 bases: TGTGCCAGCAGCTCGGACAGGGACGGTCCCGAGCAGTACTTC.

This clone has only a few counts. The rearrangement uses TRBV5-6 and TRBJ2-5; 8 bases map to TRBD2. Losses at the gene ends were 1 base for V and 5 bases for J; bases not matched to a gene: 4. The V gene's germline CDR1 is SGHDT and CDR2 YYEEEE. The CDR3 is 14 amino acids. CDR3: CASSLRGGQETQYF. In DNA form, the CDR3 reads TGTGCCAGCAGCTTGCGGGGGGGCCAGGAGACCCAGTACTTC.

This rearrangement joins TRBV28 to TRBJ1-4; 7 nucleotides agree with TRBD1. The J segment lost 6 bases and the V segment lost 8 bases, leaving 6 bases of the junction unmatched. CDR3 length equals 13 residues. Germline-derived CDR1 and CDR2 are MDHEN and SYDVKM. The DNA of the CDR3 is TGTGCCAGCCGACAGGGTAATGATGAAAAACTGTTTTTT. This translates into CASRQGNDEKLFF.

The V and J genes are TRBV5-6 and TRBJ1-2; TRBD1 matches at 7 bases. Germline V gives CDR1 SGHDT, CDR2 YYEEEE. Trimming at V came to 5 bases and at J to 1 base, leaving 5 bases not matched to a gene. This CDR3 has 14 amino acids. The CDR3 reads CASSQGVFNYGYTF. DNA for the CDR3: TGTGCCAGCAGTCAGGGGGTCTTTAACTATGGCTACACCTTC.

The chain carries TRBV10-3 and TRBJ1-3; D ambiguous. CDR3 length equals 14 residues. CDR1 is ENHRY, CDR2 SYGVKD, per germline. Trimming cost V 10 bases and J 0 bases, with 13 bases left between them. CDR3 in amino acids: CASRRSDSGNTIYF. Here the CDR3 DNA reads TGTGCCAGCAGGAGGTCGGACTCTGGAAACACCATATATTTT.

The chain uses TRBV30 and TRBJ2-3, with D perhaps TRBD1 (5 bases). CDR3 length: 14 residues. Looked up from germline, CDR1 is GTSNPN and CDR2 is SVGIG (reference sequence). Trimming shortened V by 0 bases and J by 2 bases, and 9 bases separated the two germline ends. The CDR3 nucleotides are TGTGCCTGGAGTGTAAGGGGATCCACAGATACGCAGTATTTT. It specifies CAWSVRGSTDTQYF.